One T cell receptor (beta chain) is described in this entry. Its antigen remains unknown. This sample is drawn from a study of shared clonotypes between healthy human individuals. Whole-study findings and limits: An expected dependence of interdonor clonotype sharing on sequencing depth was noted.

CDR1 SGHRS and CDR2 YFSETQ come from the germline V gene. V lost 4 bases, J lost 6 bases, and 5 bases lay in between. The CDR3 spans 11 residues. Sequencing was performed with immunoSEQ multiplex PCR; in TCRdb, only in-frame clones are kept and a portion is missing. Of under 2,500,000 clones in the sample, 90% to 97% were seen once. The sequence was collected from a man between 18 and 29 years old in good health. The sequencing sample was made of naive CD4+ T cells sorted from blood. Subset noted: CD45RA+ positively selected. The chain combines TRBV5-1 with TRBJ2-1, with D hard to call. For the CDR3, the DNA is TGCGCCAGCAGCACACTCAATGAGCAGTTCTTC. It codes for CASSTLNEQFF.